This T cell receptor beta chain was identified in a study of control samples from healthy donors and cancer patients (dated by TCRdb to about 2020). Comment on this clone: No cognate antigen has been identified for it. The input lacks base qualities; no much larger clone sits a single base away.

V is shortened by 7 bases, J by 0 bases, and the region joining them spans 16 bases. From the germline V gene (reference sequence), CDR1 is LNHDA and CDR2 is SQIVND. The CDR3 starts with the cysteine, ends with the phenylalanine, and has 17 residues. Only the CDR3 DNA is retained, 51 bases long and in frame from the first base. Libraries were built with the immunoSEQ multiplex PCR assay. The immuneACCESS repertoire file appears here via TCRdb, limited to in-frame rearrangements. These files lack a portion of the clones; in checked studies, under half of the deficit traces to unresolved V genes, and the cause of the others is not known. Counted in this sample were 100,000 to 150,000 clones; 87% of them appeared once. The ten top clones hold over 6.5% of the sample.

The receptor chain draws on TRBV19 and TRBJ2-6, with the D gene not clear enough to name. The sample consisted of blood. The clonotype comes from a man aged 40-50 years in good health. The DNA reads as follows: TGTGCCAGTACCCGTCCCTCCTCTCTCTCTGGGGCCAACGTCCTGACTTTC. Its protein is CASTRPSSLSGANVLTF.